What follows are 9 T cell receptor beta chains derived from one specimen sequenced in a study of blood T cell repertoires in COVID-19. Assay used: immunoSEQ multiplex PCR; TCRdb lists only in-frame clones, some missing. The data show more than 15,000 clones, around 88% seen once. Sequencing used peripheral blood. The receptor source for this set is a woman aged 55-70 years with active COVID-19.

The gene calls are TRBV6-1 and TRBJ1-2; no clear D. V lost 2 bases to trimming and J lost 4 bases, with 11 bases between them. Germline V gene data show CDR1 as MNHNS and CDR2 as SASEGT. The CDR3 sequence is 14 residues long. Here the CDR3 reads CASSEIGPGYGYTF. Written as DNA, the CDR3 is TGTGCCAGCAGTGAAATAGGCCCAGGCTATGGCTACACCTTC.

This chain uses TRBV5-1 with TRBJ2-1; TRBD1 is a possible D gene (6 bases). This CDR3 region has 13 residues. V lost 3 bases, J lost 5 bases, and 9 bases lay in between. Germline-derived CDR1 and CDR2 are SGHRS and YFSETQ. CDR3 DNA: TGCGCCAGCAGCTCGGGACACGACAATGAGCAGTTCTTC. As protein: CASSSGHDNEQFF.

The genes are TRBV5-1 and TRBJ2-5, with 8 bases fitting TRBD1. CDR1 is SGHRS and CDR2 is YFSETQ in the germline V gene. Germline trimming cut 0 bases from V and 5 bases from J; bases unmatched to any gene: 3. The CDR3 contains 14 residues. For the CDR3, the DNA is TGCGCCAGCAGCTTGGGACAGGGGTGGGAGACCCAGTACTTC. Its protein product is CASSLGQGWETQYF.

The V call is TRBV5-6, the J call TRBJ2-7, with TRBD1 matching over 10 bases. Losses at the gene ends were 5 bases for V and 4 bases for J; bases not matched to a gene: 9. CDR1 SGHDT and CDR2 YYEEEE come from the germline V gene. This CDR3 comprises 15 residues. CDR3 amino acids: CASSGRDRGQYEQYF. Written as DNA, the CDR3 is TGTGCCAGCAGTGGCCGCGACAGGGGGCAATACGAGCAGTACTTC.

The genes are TRBV6-5 and TRBJ2-5; a weak D match, TRBD2 (7 bases). Germline values: CDR1 MNHEY, CDR2 SVGAGI. CDR3 length equals 14 residues. The V and J ends lost 7 bases and 3 bases respectively, with 15 bases between them. CDR3 protein: CASTLGGAEETQYF. The CDR3 nucleotides read TGTGCCAGCACCCTGGGGGGGGCCGAAGAGACCCAGTACTTC.

V and J are TRBV3-1 (or the pseudogene TRBV3-2) and TRBJ2-3, with 7 bases fitting TRBD2. Germline lookup yields CDR1 LGHDT and CDR2 YNNKEL (reference sequence). The CDR3 length is 17 residues. The V segment lost 0 bases and the J segment 4 bases; nucleotides outside the gene matches: 10. This chain's CDR3 is CASSQESGAHLADTQYF. The CDR3 coding sequence is TGTGCCAGCAGCCAAGAAAGCGGGGCCCACCTGGCAGATACGCAGTATTTT.

The chain recombines TRBV5-1 with TRBJ2-2; D not certain. Germline CDR1 reads SGHRS; CDR2 reads YFSETQ. The CDR3 covers 15 residues. V dropped 0 bases and J dropped 2 bases, with 8 bases sitting between them. In nucleotides, the CDR3 is TGCGCCAGCAGCTTGGATTCCTTCAACACCGGGGAGCTGTTTTTT. Its translation: CASSLDSFNTGELFF.

This clone has a handful of counts. The chain combines TRBV10-2 with TRBJ2-3; 9 bases agree with TRBD2. Unmatched junction bases numbered 3, after V lost 1 base and J lost 4 bases. The CDR3 extends over 15 amino acids. The germline V gene has CDR1 WSHSY and CDR2 SAAADI. CDR3 in DNA: TGCGCCAGCAGTGAGTGGCGGGGGGGCCCAGATACGCAGTATTTT. Translation gives CASSEWRGGPDTQYF.

The chain combines TRBV5-1 with TRBJ2-5; perhaps TRBD2 as D (7 bases). The length of the CDR3 is 13 residues. V lost 4 bases, J lost 5 bases, and 12 bases lay in between. Germline values: CDR1 SGHRS, CDR2 YFSETQ. The CDR3 here is CASSTGGTETQYF. CDR3 nucleotides: TGCGCCAGCAGCACGGGGGGCACGGAGACCCAGTACTTC.